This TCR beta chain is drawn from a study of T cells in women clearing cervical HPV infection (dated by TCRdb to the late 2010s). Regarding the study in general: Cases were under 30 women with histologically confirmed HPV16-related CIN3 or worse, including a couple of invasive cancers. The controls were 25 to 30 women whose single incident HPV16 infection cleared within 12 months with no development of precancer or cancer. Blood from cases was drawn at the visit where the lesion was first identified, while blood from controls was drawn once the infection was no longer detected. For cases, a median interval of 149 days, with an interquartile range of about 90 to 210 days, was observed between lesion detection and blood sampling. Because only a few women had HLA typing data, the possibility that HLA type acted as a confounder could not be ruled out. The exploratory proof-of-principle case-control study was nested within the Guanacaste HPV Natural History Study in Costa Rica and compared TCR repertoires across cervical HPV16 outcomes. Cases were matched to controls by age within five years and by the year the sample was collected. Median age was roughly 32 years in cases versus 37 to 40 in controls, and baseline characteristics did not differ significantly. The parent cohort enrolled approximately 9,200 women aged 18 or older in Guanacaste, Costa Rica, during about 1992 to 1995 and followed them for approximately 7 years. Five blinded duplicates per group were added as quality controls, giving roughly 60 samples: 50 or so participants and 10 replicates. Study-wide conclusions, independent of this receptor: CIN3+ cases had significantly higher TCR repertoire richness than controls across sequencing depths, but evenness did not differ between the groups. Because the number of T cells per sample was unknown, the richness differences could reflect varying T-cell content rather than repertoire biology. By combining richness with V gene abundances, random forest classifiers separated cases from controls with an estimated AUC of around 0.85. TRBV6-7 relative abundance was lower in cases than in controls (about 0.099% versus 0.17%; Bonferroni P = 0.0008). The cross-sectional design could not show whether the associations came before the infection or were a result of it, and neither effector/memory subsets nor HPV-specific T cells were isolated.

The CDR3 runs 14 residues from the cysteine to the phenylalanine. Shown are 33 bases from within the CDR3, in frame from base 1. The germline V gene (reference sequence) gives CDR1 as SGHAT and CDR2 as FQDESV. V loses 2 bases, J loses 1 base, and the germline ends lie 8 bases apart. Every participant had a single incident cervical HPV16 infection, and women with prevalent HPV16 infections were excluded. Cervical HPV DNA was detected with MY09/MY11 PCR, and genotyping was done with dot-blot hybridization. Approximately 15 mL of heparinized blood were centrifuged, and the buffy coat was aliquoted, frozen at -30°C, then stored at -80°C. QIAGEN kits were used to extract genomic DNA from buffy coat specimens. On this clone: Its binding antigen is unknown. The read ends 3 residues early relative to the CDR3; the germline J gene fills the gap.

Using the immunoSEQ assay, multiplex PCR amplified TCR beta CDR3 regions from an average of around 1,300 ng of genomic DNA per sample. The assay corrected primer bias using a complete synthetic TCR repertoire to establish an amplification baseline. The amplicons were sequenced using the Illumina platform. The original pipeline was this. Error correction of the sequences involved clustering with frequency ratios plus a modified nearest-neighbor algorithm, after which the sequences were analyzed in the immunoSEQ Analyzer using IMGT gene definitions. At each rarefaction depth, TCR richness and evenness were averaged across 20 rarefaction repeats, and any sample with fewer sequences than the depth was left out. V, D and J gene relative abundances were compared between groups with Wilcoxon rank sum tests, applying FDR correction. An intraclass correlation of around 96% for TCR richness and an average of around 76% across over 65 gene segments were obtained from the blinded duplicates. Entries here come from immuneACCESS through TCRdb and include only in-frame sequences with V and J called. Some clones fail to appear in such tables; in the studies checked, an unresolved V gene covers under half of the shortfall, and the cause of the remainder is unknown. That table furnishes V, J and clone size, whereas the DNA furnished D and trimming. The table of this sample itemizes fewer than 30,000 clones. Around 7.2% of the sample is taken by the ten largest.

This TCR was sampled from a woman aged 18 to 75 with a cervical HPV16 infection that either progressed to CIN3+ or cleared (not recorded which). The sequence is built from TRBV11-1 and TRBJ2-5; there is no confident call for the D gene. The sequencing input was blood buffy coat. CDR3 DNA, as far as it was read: TGTGCCAGCAGCTTATCAAAGGGCCAAGAGACC. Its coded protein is CASSLSKGQET. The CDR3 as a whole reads CASSLSKGQETQYF. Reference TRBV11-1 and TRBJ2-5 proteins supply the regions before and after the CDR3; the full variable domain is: EAEVAQSPRYKITEKSQAVAFWCDPISGHATLYWYRQILGQGPELLVQFQDESVVDDSQLPKDRFSAERLKGVDSTLKIQPAELGDSAMYLCASSLSKGQETQYFGPGTRLLVL.